This is a list of T cell receptor beta chains from one sample in a study of breast tumors, draining lymph nodes, adjacent tissues. TCRdb passed the multiplex PCR reads through MiXCR, listing each CDR3 protein once. The sample carries tens of thousands of distinct CDR3 sequences, about 38% recorded once. Material: breast tumor tissue. These receptors originate from a female donor with breast cancer. Some clones in this sample may be carry-over from other donors' samples. Both conserved end residues are part of each CDR3. Fields, in order: CDR3 DNA, CDR3 protein, clone size, J gene, D gene, V gene. D genes are given only for firm matches. Clone size is stated in some rows and not others, as once, few, many or a class when expanded.

TGTGCCAGCAGTGAACCGGGACGGCTGCGCTCTGGAAACACCATATATTTT	CASSEPGRLRSGNTIYF	medium-sized	TRBJ1-3	.	TRBV25-1
TGCAGTGCTCGGGACCCCAGGGTTGTTAGGTATGGCTACACCTTC	CSARDPRVVRYGYTF	.	TRBJ1-2	.	TRBV20-1
TGCGCCAGCAGCACCGAACTAGCGGGAGGGTCCAATACGCAGTATTTT	CASSTELAGGSNTQYF	.	TRBJ2-3	TRBD2	TRBV5-1
TGTGCCTGGAGCTCCGGGACAGATAACAACTATGGCTACACCTTC	CAWSSGTDNNYGYTF	many	TRBJ1-2	TRBD1	TRBV30
TGTGCCAGCAGCTTAGGACCTCCCTCAGGGGCCAATAATTCACCCCTCCACTTT	CASSLGPPSGANNSPLHF	many	TRBJ1-6	.	TRBV7-6
TGTGCCAGCAGCCCCGGGGTAGATGCCTACAATGAGCAGTTCTTC	CASSPGVDAYNEQFF	many	TRBJ2-1	.	TRBV7-6
TGTGCCAGCAGCCGCAGTTTCAGCCGTATAGAAGGCTACACCTTC	CASSRSFSRIEGYTF	many	TRBJ1-2	.	TRBV7-9
TGTGCCAGCAGTTACAAAGCGGGAGGTGCCGAGCAGTACTTC	CASSYKAGGAEQYF	.	TRBJ2-7	TRBD2	TRBV6-5
TGTGCCAGCAGCATTAGCGGCTTCTCCTACGAGCAGTACTTC	CASSISGFSYEQYF	many	TRBJ2-7	.	TRBV9
TGTGCAGCGGGAGGTATGTCCTACGAGCAGTACTTC	CAAGGMSYEQYF	once	TRBJ2-7	TRBD2	TRBV28
TGTGCCACCAGTGACTCGTCACAGGGAGGGAATTCACCCCTCCACTTT	CATSDSSQGGNSPLHF	.	TRBJ1-6	.	TRBV24-1
TGTGCCACGATCAGGCCAGGCGGGGAGTTGAACACCGGGGAGCTGTTTTTT	CATIRPGGELNTGELFF	.	TRBJ2-2	.	TRBV10-3
TGCAGCGTTAGACCGTTCCGGCAGGGGAATGAGCAGTTCTTC	CSVRPFRQGNEQFF	.	TRBJ2-1	.	TRBV29-1
TGTGCCAGCAGTTTAGGACTAGCGGGCTACAATGAGCAGTTCTTC	CASSLGLAGYNEQFF	.	TRBJ2-1	TRBD2	TRBV12-3/TRBV12-4
TGTGCCTGGAGGTTTTCGAGGGGTGCCTATGGCTACACCTTC	CAWRFSRGAYGYTF	medium-sized	TRBJ1-2	.	TRBV30
TGTGCCAGTAGTCCGCCTCTCGCTAGCGGGAGCTTCACCGGGGAGCTGTTTTTT	CASSPPLASGSFTGELFF	many	TRBJ2-2	TRBD2	TRBV19
TGCAGCGTTGAAGGGAGGGGACCTAACTATGGCTACACCTTC	CSVEGRGPNYGYTF	.	TRBJ1-2	.	TRBV29-1
TGCGCCAGCAGCCGGGAACCCTACAATGAGCAGTTCTTC	CASSREPYNEQFF	.	TRBJ2-1	.	TRBV4-3
TGCAGTGCTAGAGACCTGACCCAGAGCTCCTATAATTCACCCCTCCACTTT	CSARDLTQSSYNSPLHF	.	TRBJ1-6	.	TRBV20-1
TGTGCCACAGGGACAGGGGGTTCGGGCGAGCAGTACTTC	CATGTGGSGEQYF	medium-sized	TRBJ2-7	TRBD1	TRBV24-1
TGTGCCAGCAGCTTTAATCTTCGCACCTACGAGCAGTACTTC	CASSFNLRTYEQYF	medium-sized	TRBJ2-7	.	TRBV11-2
TGTGCCAGCAGCGTAGAGCCTAGCGGGGGGGCGAACACCGGGGAGCTGTTTTTT	CASSVEPSGGANTGELFF	.	TRBJ2-2	TRBD2	TRBV9
TGTGCCAGCAGTCATTCCCTTGGGAACTATGGCTACACCTTC	CASSHSLGNYGYTF	.	TRBJ1-2	.	TRBV12-3/TRBV12-4
TGTGCCAGCAGCCAAGAGTTGGGCTTCTCTGGAAACACCATATATTTT	CASSQELGFSGNTIYF	many	TRBJ1-3	.	TRBV14
TGTGCCAGCAGCACCACCACGGGGGCGATGGAAGAGACCCAGTACTTC	CASSTTTGAMEETQYF	medium-sized	TRBJ2-5	.	TRBV7-9
TGTGCCAGCAGCCGACACCGGGGGGGTTCAGCCCAAGAGACCCAGTACTTC	CASSRHRGGSAQETQYF	medium-sized	TRBJ2-5	TRBD2	TRBV11-2
TGTGCCAGCAGCTTGAGTATGAGAAACATTCAGTACTTC	CASSLSMRNIQYF	.	TRBJ2-4	.	TRBV5-6
TGTGCCAGCAGCTTAGACAGGATAACCACCGGGGAGCTGTTTTTT	CASSLDRITTGELFF	many	TRBJ2-2	.	TRBV7-2
TGTGCCAGCAGTACCGGGACTAGCGGATTTTACTACAATGAGCAGTTCTTC	CASSTGTSGFYYNEQFF	many	TRBJ2-1	TRBD2	TRBV3-1